This T cell receptor (beta chain) was captured by sequencing in a study of T cell responses to AZD1222 COVID-19 vaccine. Libraries were prepared by immunoSEQ multiplex PCR; TCRdb keeps only in-frame clonotypes and omits some of them. The sample gives 100,000 to 150,000 clones, roughly 84% of which show up once; roughly a quarter is in the top ten. Second-dose groups at about 4 or about 12 weeks were pooled. In its sample, this clone was seen once. Antigen unknown. Study-wide points: With dominance at 160-218 and 743-854, vaccine-associated CD4 TCRs spanned spike. Clonal diversity may have been underestimated, and the donors were mostly white British, with more females than males. Increased Spike-specific TCR breadth and depth were observed after two AZD1222 doses.

This CDR3 has 15 amino acids. CDR1 is SGHTS, CDR2 YDEGEE, per germline. V was clipped by 3 bases and J by 5 bases, with 15 bases between them. This sample comprised peripheral blood, obtained 28 days after the second AZD1222 dose. This chain joins TRBV5-8 and TRBJ2-1; D uncertain. The clonotype was recovered from an adult who received the AZD1222 COVID-19 vaccine. This CDR3 reads CASSWGNVGDNEQFF. The CDR3 DNA is TGTGCCAGCAGCTGGGGAAACGTGGGTGACAATGAGCAGTTCTTC.